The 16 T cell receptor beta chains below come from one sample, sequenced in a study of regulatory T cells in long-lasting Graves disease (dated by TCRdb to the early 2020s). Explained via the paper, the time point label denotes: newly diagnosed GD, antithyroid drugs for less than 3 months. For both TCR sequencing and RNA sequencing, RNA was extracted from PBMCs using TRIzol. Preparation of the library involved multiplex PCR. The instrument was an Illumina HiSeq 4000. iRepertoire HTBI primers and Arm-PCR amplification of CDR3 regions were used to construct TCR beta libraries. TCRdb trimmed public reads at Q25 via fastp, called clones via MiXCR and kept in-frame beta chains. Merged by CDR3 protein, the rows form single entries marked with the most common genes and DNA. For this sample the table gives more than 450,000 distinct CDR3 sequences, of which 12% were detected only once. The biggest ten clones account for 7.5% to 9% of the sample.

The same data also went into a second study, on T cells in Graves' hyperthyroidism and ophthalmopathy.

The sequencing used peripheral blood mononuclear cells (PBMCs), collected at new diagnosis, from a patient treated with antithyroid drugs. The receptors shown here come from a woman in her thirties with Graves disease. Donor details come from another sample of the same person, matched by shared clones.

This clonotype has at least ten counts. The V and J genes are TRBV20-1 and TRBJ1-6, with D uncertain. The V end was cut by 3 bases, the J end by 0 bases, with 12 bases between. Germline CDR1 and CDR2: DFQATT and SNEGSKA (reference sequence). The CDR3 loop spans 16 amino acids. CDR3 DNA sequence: TGCAGTGCTAGCCGGGGTAGAAGCTCCTATAATTCACCCCTCCACTTT. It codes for CSASRGRSSYNSPLHF.

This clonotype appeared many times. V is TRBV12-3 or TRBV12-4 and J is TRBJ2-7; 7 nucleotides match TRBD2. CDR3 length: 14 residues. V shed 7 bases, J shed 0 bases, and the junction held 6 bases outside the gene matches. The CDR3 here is CASTFREASYEQYF. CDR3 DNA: TGTGCCAGCACCTTCCGGGAGGCCTCCTACGAGCAGTACTTC.

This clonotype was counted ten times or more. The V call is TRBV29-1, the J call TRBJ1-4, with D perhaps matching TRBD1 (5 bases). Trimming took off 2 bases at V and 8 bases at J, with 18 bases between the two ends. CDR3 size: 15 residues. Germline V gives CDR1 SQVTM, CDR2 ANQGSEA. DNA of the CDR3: TGCAGCGTTGAAACGATCGGCGCGGGGGGGGAAAAACTGTTTTTT. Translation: CSVETIGAGGEKLFF.

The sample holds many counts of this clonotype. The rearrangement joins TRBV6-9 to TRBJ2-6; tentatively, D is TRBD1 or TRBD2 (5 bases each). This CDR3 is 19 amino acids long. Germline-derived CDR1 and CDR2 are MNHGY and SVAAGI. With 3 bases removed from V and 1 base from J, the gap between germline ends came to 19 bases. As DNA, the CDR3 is TGTGCCAGCAGTTACTCGAAGGGGAGTGTCTCTTCTGGGGCCAACGTCCTGACTTTC. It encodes CASSYSKGSVSSGANVLTF.

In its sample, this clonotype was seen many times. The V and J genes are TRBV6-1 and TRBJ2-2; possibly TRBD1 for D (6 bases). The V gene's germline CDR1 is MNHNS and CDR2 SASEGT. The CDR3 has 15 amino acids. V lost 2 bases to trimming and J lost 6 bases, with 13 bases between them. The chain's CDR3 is CASSERTAVSGELFF. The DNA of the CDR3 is TGTGCCAGCAGTGAAAGGACAGCGGTTTCCGGGGAGCTGTTTTTT.

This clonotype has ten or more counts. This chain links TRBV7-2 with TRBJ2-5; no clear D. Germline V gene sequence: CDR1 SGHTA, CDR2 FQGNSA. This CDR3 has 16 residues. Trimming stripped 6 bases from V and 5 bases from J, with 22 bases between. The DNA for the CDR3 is TGTGCCAGCAGTAAGGTCCCCAGGAGTATTGGGGAGACCCAGTACTTC. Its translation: CASSKVPRSIGETQYF.

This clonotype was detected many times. The CDR3 DNA reads as TGTGCCAGCACCGACGGTAACACTGAAGCTTTCTTT. Translation gives CASTDGNTEAFF. V is TRBV6-1 and J is TRBJ1-1; no definite D call. Germline V CDR1 and CDR2: MNHNS, SASEGT. Deletions cut 7 bases from V and 2 bases from J, with 8 bases between. The CDR3 length is 12 residues.

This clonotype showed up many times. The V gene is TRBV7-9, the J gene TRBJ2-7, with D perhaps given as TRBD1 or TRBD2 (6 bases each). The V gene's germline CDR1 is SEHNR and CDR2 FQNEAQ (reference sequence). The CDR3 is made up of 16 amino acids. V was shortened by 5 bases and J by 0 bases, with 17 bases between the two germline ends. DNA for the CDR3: TGTGCCAGCAGCCAACCTACAGGGAGGAGCTCCTACGAGCAGTACTTC. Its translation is CASSQPTGRSSYEQYF.

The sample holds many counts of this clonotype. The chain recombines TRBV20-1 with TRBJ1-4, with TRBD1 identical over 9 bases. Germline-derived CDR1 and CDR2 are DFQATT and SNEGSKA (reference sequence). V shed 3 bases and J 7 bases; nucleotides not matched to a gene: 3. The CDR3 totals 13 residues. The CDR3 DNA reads TGCAGTGCTAGTCTGGACAGGGGTGAAAAACTGTTTTTT. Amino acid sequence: CSASLDRGEKLFF.

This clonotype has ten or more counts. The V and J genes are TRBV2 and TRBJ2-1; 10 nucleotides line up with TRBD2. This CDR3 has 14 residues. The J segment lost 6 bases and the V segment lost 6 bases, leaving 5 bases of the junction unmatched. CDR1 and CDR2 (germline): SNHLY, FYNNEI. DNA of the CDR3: TGTGCCAGCAGGGGACTAGCGCCATTCAATGAGCAGTTCTTC. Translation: CASRGLAPFNEQFF.

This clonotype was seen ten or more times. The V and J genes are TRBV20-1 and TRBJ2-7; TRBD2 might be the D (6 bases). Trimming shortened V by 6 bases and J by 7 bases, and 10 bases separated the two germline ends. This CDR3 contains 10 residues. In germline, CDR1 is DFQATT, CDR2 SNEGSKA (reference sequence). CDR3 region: CSATAGEQYF. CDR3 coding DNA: TGCAGTGCGACTGCGGGGGAGCAGTACTTC.

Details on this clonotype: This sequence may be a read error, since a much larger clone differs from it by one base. The CDR3 coding sequence is TGTGCCAGCGGGCCATCCGGGACAGGGAACTATGGCTACACCTTC. It specifies CASGPSGTGNYGYTF. V usage is TRBV27 and J usage is TRBJ1-2; TRBD1 matches 9 bases. This CDR3 is 15 amino acids long. CDR1 is MNHEY, CDR2 SMNVEV, per germline (reference sequence). Trimming at V came to 8 bases and at J to 2 bases, leaving 9 bases not matched to a gene.

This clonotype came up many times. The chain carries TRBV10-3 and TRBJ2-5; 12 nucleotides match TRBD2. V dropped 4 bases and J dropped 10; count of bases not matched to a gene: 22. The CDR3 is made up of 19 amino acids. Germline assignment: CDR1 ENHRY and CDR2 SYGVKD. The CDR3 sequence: CAISATRASGRAVINDQYF. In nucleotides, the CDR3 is TGTGCCATCAGTGCGACCCGGGCTAGCGGGAGGGCCGTAATAAATGACCAGTACTTC.

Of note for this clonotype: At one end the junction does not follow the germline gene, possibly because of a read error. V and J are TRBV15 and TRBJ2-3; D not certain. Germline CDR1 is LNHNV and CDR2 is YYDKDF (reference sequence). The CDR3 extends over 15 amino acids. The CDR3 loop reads CATRSPHSSTDTQYF. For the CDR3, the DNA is TGTGCCACCCGCAGCCCACATAGTAGCACAGATACGCAGTATTTT.

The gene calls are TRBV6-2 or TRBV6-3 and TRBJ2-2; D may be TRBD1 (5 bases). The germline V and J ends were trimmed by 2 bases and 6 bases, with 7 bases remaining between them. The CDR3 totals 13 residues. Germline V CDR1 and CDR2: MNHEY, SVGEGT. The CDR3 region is CASSYIGAGELFF. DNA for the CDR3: TGTGCCAGCAGTTACATAGGGGCCGGGGAGCTGTTTTTT.

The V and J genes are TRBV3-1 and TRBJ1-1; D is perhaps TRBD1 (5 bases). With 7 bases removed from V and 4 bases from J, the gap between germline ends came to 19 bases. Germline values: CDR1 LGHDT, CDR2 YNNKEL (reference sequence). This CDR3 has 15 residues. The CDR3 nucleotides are TGTGCCAGCAACCATAACGTGGGGGATGGCACTGAAGCTTTCTTT. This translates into CASNHNVGDGTEAFF.